The T cell receptor beta chain under discussion was sequenced for a study of OX40 agonist ivuxolimab in advanced cancers. Turning to the study itself: An anti-OX40 (CD134) antibody with agonistic activity, ivuxolimab, was administered to patients. The study's findings and limits: The study found that CD8+ T cells averaged more expanded clones than CD4+. CD4+ and CD8+ blood T cells expanded clonally by week 6 at 0.1 to 3.0 mg/kg.

Data came from immunoSEQ multiplex PCR; TCRdb stores just in-frame clones and leaves some out. Of tens of thousands of clones in the sample, about 92% were seen once. Cycle 7 day 1, cycle 4 day 1, and baseline were the timepoints at which blood was sampled. This clone has only one observation. As yet, its antigen is unknown. The germline gives CDR1 MNHNS, CDR2 SASEGT. The CDR3 sequence is 12 residues long. The V end was cut by 5 bases, the J end by 8 bases, with 10 bases between. This receptor was identified in an adult with an advanced solid tumor such as melanoma, head and neck, liver or kidney cancer. Sequenced here: CD4+ or CD8+ T cells sorted from blood, sampled in a trial of the OX40 agonist ivuxolimab. The rearrangement links TRBV6-1 to TRBJ2-1; D gene unclear. CDR3 DNA: TGTGCCAGCAGTCTTAACTCGGATGAGCAGTTCTTC. Protein: CASSLNSDEQFF.